This T cell receptor beta chain was captured in a study of T cell repertoires in cytomegalovirus infection. This clonotype turned up a few times. Antigen: not known. TCRdb re-derived calls from the reads in MiXCR, one entry per CDR3 protein. The table records more than 300,000 distinct CDR3 sequences, roughly 34% of them present only once. The sequence came from a human donor in good health (CMV status not recorded). Some clones in this sample may be carry-over from other donors' samples. This sample comprised cultured PBMCs, obtained from culture after CMV antigen stimulation.

The CDR3 loop reads CASSYMALAKNIQYF. The DNA of the CDR3 is TGTGCCAGCAGTTATATGGCCTTAGCCAAAAACATTCAGTACTTC. The chain joins TRBV6-5 to TRBJ2-4; D gene uncertain. Germline CDR1 MNHEY, CDR2 SVGAGI. The CDR3 is 15 residues long. Trimming cost V 3 bases and J 0 bases, with 9 bases left between them.